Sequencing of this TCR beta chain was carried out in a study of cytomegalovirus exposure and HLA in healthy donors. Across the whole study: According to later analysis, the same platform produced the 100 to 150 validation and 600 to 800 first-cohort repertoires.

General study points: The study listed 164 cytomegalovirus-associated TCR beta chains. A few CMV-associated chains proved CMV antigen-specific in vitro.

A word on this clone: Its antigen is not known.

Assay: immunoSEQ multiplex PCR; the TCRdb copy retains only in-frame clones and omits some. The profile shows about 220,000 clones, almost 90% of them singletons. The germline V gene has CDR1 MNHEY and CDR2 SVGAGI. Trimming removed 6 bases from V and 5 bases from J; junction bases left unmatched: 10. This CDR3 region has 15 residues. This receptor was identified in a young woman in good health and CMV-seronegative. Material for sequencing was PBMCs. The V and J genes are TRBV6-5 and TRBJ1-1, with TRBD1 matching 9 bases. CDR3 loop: CASSWDRVVGTEAFF. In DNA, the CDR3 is TGTGCCAGCAGCTGGGACAGGGTCGTGGGGACTGAAGCTTTCTTT.